This entry lists 25 T cell receptor beta chains sequenced from one sample in a study of shared clonotypes between healthy human individuals. Sequencing was performed with immunoSEQ multiplex PCR; in TCRdb, only in-frame clones are kept and a portion is missing. Altogether 400,000 to 600,000 clones are present, roughly three quarters being singletons, with the ten largest covering roughly an eighth. Sequenced: PBMCs. The receptors were gathered from a woman aged 40 to 50 in good health. Some clones in this sample may be carry-over from other donors' samples.

The chain employs TRBV18 and TRBJ2-2; 14 bases line up with TRBD2. Per germline, CDR1 KGHSH and CDR2 LQKENI. The CDR3 spans 16 residues. The trim removed 3 bases at V and 4 bases at J, leaving 1 base unmatched. The CDR3 reads CASSPGLAGVTGELFF. CDR3 bases: TGTGCCAGCTCACCGGGACTAGCGGGAGTCACCGGGGAGCTGTTTTTT.

The chain couples TRBV7-9 to TRBJ1-1; the D is unclear. The CDR3 spans 12 residues. Per germline, CDR1 SEHNR and CDR2 FQNEAQ (reference sequence). V lost 5 bases and J lost 4, with 8 bases in between. CDR3 sequence reads: CASSRMSTEAFF. The CDR3 nucleotides read TGTGCCAGCAGCCGGATGAGCACTGAAGCTTTCTTT.

CDR3 loop: CASSLGEGPQNTDTQYF. CDR3 nucleotides: TGCGCCAGCAGCTTGGGAGAGGGGCCGCAGAACACAGATACGCAGTATTTT. The gene calls are TRBV5-1 and TRBJ2-3, with D perhaps being TRBD1 or TRBD2 (5 bases each). CDR3 length equals 17 residues. The ends were cut back, 0 bases at V and 2 bases at J, with 16 bases in the middle. Germline lookup yields CDR1 SGHRS and CDR2 YFSETQ.

This rearrangement joins TRBV28 to TRBJ2-3; D not certain. This CDR3 is built from 15 residues. Germline values: CDR1 MDHEN, CDR2 SYDVKM. V was pared by 6 bases and J by 4 bases, with 17 bases between. CDR3 residues: CASSLNVAGSDTQYF. The CDR3 bases are TGTGCCAGCAGCCTCAACGTAGCTGGTTCAGATACGCAGTATTTT.

V gene TRBV5-5 combines with J gene TRBJ2-1, with 11 nucleotides matching TRBD1. With V trimmed by 3 bases and J by 7 bases, 6 bases remained unmatched. This CDR3 spans 15 amino acids. The V gene's germline CDR1 is SGHKS and CDR2 YYEKEE (reference sequence). The CDR3 loop is CASSSPDRGRNEQFF. CDR3 nucleotides: TGTGCCAGCAGCTCCCCGGACAGGGGGCGAAATGAGCAGTTCTTC.

The rearrangement uses TRBV2 and TRBJ2-7; D unresolved. Germline CDR1 is SNHLY and CDR2 is FYNNEI. The CDR3 spans 13 residues. V lost 7 bases to trimming and J lost 0 bases, with 10 bases between them. CDR3 nucleotides: TGTGCCAGCATGGTAGGGTACTCCTACGAGCAGTACTTC. Its translation is CASMVGYSYEQYF. Combining the CDR3 with reference TRBV2 and TRBJ2-7 gives the whole variable domain EPEVTQTPSHQVTQMGQEVILRCVPISNHLYFYWYRQILGQKVEFLVSFYNNEISEKSEIFDDQFSVERPDGSNFTLKIRSTKLEDSAMYFCASMVGYSYEQYFGPGTRLTVT.

The V call is TRBV14, the J call TRBJ2-7; D possibly matches TRBD1 or TRBD2 (5 bases each). This CDR3 is built from 15 residues. Deletions cut 4 bases from V and 4 bases from J, with 17 bases between. The germline V gene has CDR1 SGHDN and CDR2 FVKESK. The DNA for the CDR3 is TGTGCCAGCAGCCCGGTTGGGACCGAACCTTACGAGCAGTACTTC. This encodes CASSPVGTEPYEQYF.

The chain combines TRBV4-2 with TRBJ2-3; D unclear. There are 14 residues in the CDR3. Trimming removed 0 bases from V and 6 bases from J, with 10 bases in between. Germline loops: CDR1 LGHNA, CDR2 YNFKEQ. CDR3 sequence reads: CASSQDPGVDTQYF. The CDR3 coding sequence is TGTGCCAGCAGCCAAGATCCCGGCGTGGATACGCAGTATTTT.

This chain uses TRBV7-6 with TRBJ1-4; the D is unclear. The CDR3 is 12 residues long. Germline V CDR1 and CDR2: SGHVS, FNYEAQ. The germline V and J ends were trimmed by 2 bases and 8 bases, with 6 bases remaining between them. The CDR3 reads CASSLMDEKLFF. The CDR3 DNA is TGTGCCAGCAGCTTAATGGACGAAAAACTGTTTTTT.

The V and J genes are TRBV6-5 and TRBJ2-1, with TRBD2 matching 8 bases. Trimming took 6 bases from V and 7 from J; bases not matched to a gene: 11. There are 15 residues in the CDR3. Germline CDR1 MNHEY, CDR2 SVGAGI. The chain's CDR3 is CASSFGSGSGNEQFF. The CDR3 DNA reads as TGTGCCAGCAGCTTTGGGAGCGGGAGCGGGAATGAGCAGTTCTTC.

The chain couples TRBV5-1 to TRBJ2-2; 8 nucleotides agree with TRBD2. The germline gives CDR1 SGHRS, CDR2 YFSETQ. There are 15 residues in the CDR3. The V segment lost 4 bases and the J segment 1 base; nucleotides outside the gene matches: 3. The CDR3 is CASSRLAQNTGELFF. The DNA for the CDR3 is TGCGCCAGCAGCAGACTAGCGCAGAACACCGGGGAGCTGTTTTTT.

The J gene is TRBJ1-1, the V gene TRBV28; 9 nucleotides agree with TRBD1. The CDR3 contains 13 residues. Losses at the gene ends were 6 bases for V and 5 bases for J; bases not matched to a gene: 4. The V gene's germline CDR1 is MDHEN and CDR2 SYDVKM. The CDR3 nucleotides are TGTGCCAGCAGGGTACAGGGGGCAACTGAAGCTTTCTTT. As protein: CASRVQGATEAFF.

The chain joins TRBV6-5 to TRBJ2-2; 8 bases match TRBD1. V trimming: 6 bases; J trimming: 7 bases; junction bases outside the gene matches: 7. CDR3 size: 14 residues. CDR1 MNHEY and CDR2 SVGAGI come from the germline V gene. CDR3 bases: TGTGCCAGCAGGGTGACAGGGGTGGTCGGGGAGCTGTTTTTT. It yields the protein CASRVTGVVGELFF.

This clone was seen a few times. V gene TRBV5-6 combines with J gene TRBJ2-5; 15 bases fit TRBD2. Per the germline V gene, CDR1 is SGHDT and CDR2 is YYEEEE. The CDR3 runs 17 residues. Trimming at V came to 1 base and at J to 4 bases, leaving 5 bases not matched to a gene. The CDR3 DNA reads as TGTGCCAGCAGCTTGAGGACTAGCGGGAGGGCCCCAGAGACCCAGTACTTC. It specifies CASSLRTSGRAPETQYF.

This sequence joins TRBV18 and TRBJ2-7; D might be TRBD1 (6 bases). V dropped 3 bases and J dropped 5 bases, with 11 bases sitting between them. The CDR3 consists of 13 residues. Looked up from germline, CDR1 is KGHSH and CDR2 is LQKENI. The CDR3 DNA follows: TGTGCCAGCTCACCCGAGACAGGCCACGAGCAGTACTTC. This translates into CASSPETGHEQYF.

This chain joins TRBV7-3 and TRBJ1-1, with D maybe TRBD1 (6 bases). CDR1 and CDR2 (germline): SGHTA, FQGTGA. Trimming took 4 bases from V and 3 from J, leaving 18 bases between them. CDR3 length: 16 amino acids. Written as DNA, the CDR3 is TGTGCCAGCAGCTCGAAACGAGGGGGGCGATACACTGAAGCTTTCTTT. It specifies CASSSKRGGRYTEAFF.

This sequence joins TRBV19 and TRBJ1-1; D is uncertain. Germline CDR1 reads LNHDA; CDR2 reads SQIVND (reference sequence). CDR3 length equals 11 residues. Trimming removed 6 bases at V and 9 bases at J, with 11 bases between. The CDR3 DNA sequence: TGTGCCAGTAGATACGGAGGGAAAGCTTTCTTT. Protein product: CASRYGGKAFF.

The V gene is TRBV27, the J gene TRBJ2-3; a possible D gene is TRBD2 (6 bases). Between the trimmed V and J ends, which lost 4 bases and 2 bases, there was a span of 19 bases. The germline V gene encodes CDR1 MNHEY and CDR2 SMNVEV (reference sequence). CDR3 length: 17 amino acids. CDR3 coding DNA: TGTGCCAGCAGTTCTACCTGGGGCGGGGTTCTCACAGATACGCAGTATTTT. This gives the protein CASSSTWGGVLTDTQYF.

The rearrangement joins TRBV28 to TRBJ2-1, with 8 bases lining up with TRBD2. Losses at the gene ends were 6 bases for V and 4 bases for J; bases not matched to a gene: 8. Germline CDR1 is MDHEN and CDR2 is SYDVKM. CDR3 size: 15 residues. DNA for the CDR3: TGTGCCAGCAGCACGAGCGGGAGCCCGTACAATGAGCAGTTCTTC. Its protein is CASSTSGSPYNEQFF.

The rearrangement uses TRBV18 and TRBJ2-5; D is unresolved. CDR1 is KGHSH and CDR2 is LQKENI in the germline V gene. V was trimmed by 0 bases and J by 1 base, leaving 12 bases between them. CDR3 length: 16 amino acids. In DNA form, the CDR3 reads TGTGCCAGCTCACCACCCCCACGGGTCTCCCAAGAGACCCAGTACTTC. Translated, it gives CASSPPPRVSQETQYF.

The V gene is TRBV28, the J gene TRBJ2-1; 9 nucleotides align to TRBD1. Per the germline V gene, CDR1 is MDHEN and CDR2 is SYDVKM. The CDR3 sequence is 18 residues long. The V and J ends lost 4 bases and 2 bases, in that order; junction bases with no gene match: 12. The CDR3 here is CASSSGTGTGFTYNEQFF. The CDR3 bases are TGTGCCAGCAGTTCCGGGACAGGGACGGGTTTCACCTACAATGAGCAGTTCTTC.

In nucleotides, the CDR3 is TGTGCCAGCAGCTTAGGGACAAACAGAGGCACAGATACGCAGTATTTT. Translating gives CASSLGTNRGTDTQYF. The V gene is TRBV11-2, the J gene TRBJ2-3; possibly TRBD1 for D (5 bases). V was pared by 1 base and J by 1 base, with 12 bases between. The V gene's germline CDR1 is SGHAT and CDR2 FQNNGV. The CDR3 covers 16 residues.

The rearrangement links TRBV10-2 to TRBJ2-7, with D uncertain. Trimming took 7 bases from V and 3 from J, leaving 16 bases between them. The CDR3 spans 14 residues. In germline, CDR1 is WSHSY, CDR2 SAAADI. The CDR3 DNA reads as TGCGCCAGCACTGACCCGTTGAGGTTCTACGAGCAGTACTTC. Encoded protein: CASTDPLRFYEQYF.

The CDR3 DNA follows: TGTGCCAGCAGTCACTCCGGGACAGGGGTCCACGAGCAGTACTTC. Its protein product is CASSHSGTGVHEQYF. The chain recombines TRBV28 with TRBJ2-5, with 10 bases that match TRBD1. The J call is in doubt because the DNA end fits TRBJ2-7 better. The germline CDR1 and CDR2 sequences are MDHEN and SYDVKM. The CDR3 length is 15 residues.

J is TRBJ1-1 and V is TRBV29-1; 8 positions match TRBD1. The junction had 10 bases not matched to a gene; V was cut back by 7 bases and J by 6 bases. This CDR3 is built from 13 residues. CDR1 is SQVTM, CDR2 ANQGSEA, per germline. The CDR3 DNA reads as TGCAGCGGAGCCGGGACAGGTTCTGCTGAAGCTTTCTTT. It translates to CSGAGTGSAEAFF.